Here is one T cell receptor (beta chain) with its context. Its antigen is not known. Germline V CDR1 and CDR2: MDHEN, SYDVKM. The V segment lost 5 bases and the J segment 2 bases; nucleotides outside the gene matches: 2. The CDR3 contains 14 residues. The data originate from a study of cytomegalovirus exposure and HLA in healthy donors. The study, taken as a whole, reports: High specificity and sensitivity for cytomegalovirus status were reported for the classifier.

PCR primers comprised 60 Vbeta and 13 Jbeta primers. Sequencing was performed with immunoSEQ multiplex PCR; in TCRdb, only in-frame clones are kept and a portion is missing. In the table there are around 120,000 clones, 80% of which are singletons. V gene TRBV28 combines with J gene TRBJ1-3; 8 nucleotides agree with TRBD1. Sequencing input: PBMCs. This sequence was found in a woman between 35 and 50 years old in good health and CMV-seronegative. The CDR3 coding sequence is TGTGCCAGCAGTCCACAGGGGGCTGGAAACACCATATATTTT. Protein sequence: CASSPQGAGNTIYF.